This T cell receptor (beta chain) was profiled in a study of radiation and T cells in renal cell carcinoma. Study background: Nephrectomy followed 15 Gy stereotactic body radiation by 4 weeks.

Described time point: blood 2 weeks post-SBRT. Documented treatment: 15 Gy SBRT to primary tumor, nephrectomy 4 weeks later. The tumor was a clear cell renal cell carcinoma. This clone was counted only a few times. The antigen remains unidentified. General study results and limits: In blood, top tumor clones expanded by 2 weeks, shrinking by 4.

Profiling relied on immunoSEQ multiplex PCR, and the TCRdb table lists in-frame clones only, not all of them. The sample lists around 76,000 clones; more than 75% were seen once. The sequence was collected from a man between 60 and 75 years old with renal cell carcinoma. The sample consisted of blood, taken from a patient whose treatment included radiotherapy and nephrectomy.

This CDR3 is CASSSADRLAFF. The CDR3 coding sequence is TGTGCCAGCAGTTCCGCGGACAGGTTAGCTTTCTTT. The V gene is TRBV6-6, the J gene TRBJ1-1, with TRBD1 identical over 7 bases. Germline-derived CDR1 and CDR2 are MNHNY and SVGAGI (reference sequence). This CDR3 contains 12 residues. With 4 bases clipped from V and 10 bases from J, the junction kept 6 bases outside the gene matches.